The rows below give T cell receptor beta chains drawn from one sample of a study of spatial heterogeneity in lung cancer. TCRdb recomputed calls from the 5' RACE reads with MiXCR, one row per CDR3 protein. The sample lists 95,000 to 120,000 distinct CDR3 sequences, roughly a tenth occurring once. The material was PBMCs, obtained at follow-up. These TCRs come from a female donor with early-stage non-small cell lung cancer. The CDR3 runs from the conserved cysteine through the conserved F or W. D genes are given only for firm matches. Not all rows give a size; the values are once, few, many and, for expanded clones, a class.

clone_size,d_call,j_call,v_call,cdr3_nt,cdr3_aa
few,TRBD1,TRBJ1-1,TRBV28,TGTGCCAGCAGTTTGGGACAGGGGAAGGCTGAAGCTTTCTTT,CASSLGQGKAEAFF
-,-,TRBJ1-4,TRBV7-6,TGTGCCAGCAGCCTAGGAACAACTAATGAAAAACTGTTTTTT,CASSLGTTNEKLFF
-,-,TRBJ1-6,TRBV2,TGTGCCAGCAGTTCCCTGCGGGGTATGGACCTAAATGTTTCACCCCTCCACTTT,CASSSLRGMDLNVSPLHF
many,-,TRBJ2-1,TRBV29-1,TGCAGCGTTCGTGAAGTCAATGAGCAGTTCTTC,CSVREVNEQFF
-,-,TRBJ2-2,TRBV28,TGTGCCAGCAGTTTAGCGACAGACATACCTCCCGGGGAGCTGTTTTTT,CASSLATDIPPGELFF
many,-,TRBJ2-2,TRBV18,TGTGCCAGCTCACATGGGACCGCGAACACCGGGGAGCTGTTTTTT,CASSHGTANTGELFF
-,TRBD1,TRBJ1-6,TRBV5-4,TGTGCCAGCAGACCCGGGACAGGCGTTTCACCCCTCCACTTT,CASRPGTGVSPLHF
many,-,TRBJ1-2,TRBV28,TGTGGAACGTCTCTGTCCTATGGCTACACCTTC,CGTSLSYGYTF
many,TRBD1,TRBJ1-4,TRBV12-3/TRBV12-4,TGTGCCAGCAGTTTAACAGGGGGCTTCAGTGAAAAACTGTTTTTT,CASSLTGGFSEKLFF
few,TRBD1,TRBJ1-2,TRBV6-5,TGTGCCAGCAGCGTAGCCGGGACAGACAAGAATGGCTACACCTTC,CASSVAGTDKNGYTF
-,TRBD1,TRBJ1-5,TRBV24-1,TGTGCCACCAGGGGACAGGTAAACCAGCCCCAGCATTTT,CATRGQVNQPQHF
few,-,TRBJ1-5,TRBV28,TGTGCCAGCAGTCGACCTTATATTCAGCCCCAGCATTTT,CASSRPYIQPQHF
many,TRBD1,TRBJ2-4,TRBV7-9,TGTGCCAGCAGCCTGAGGGACAGCCTAGCCAAAAACATTCAGTACTTC,CASSLRDSLAKNIQYF
few,TRBD2,TRBJ2-1,TRBV13,TGTGCCAGCAGCTTAATCACTAGCGGGACCAATGAGCAGTTCTTC,CASSLITSGTNEQFF
-,-,TRBJ2-3,TRBV7-3,TGTGCCAGCAGCTTAAACCCCGCAAGAACAGATACGCAGTATTTT,CASSLNPARTDTQYF
-,-,TRBJ2-1,TRBV24-1,TGTGCCACCAGTGATTTTACGGGATTTCAGTTCTTC,CATSDFTGFQFF
few,-,TRBJ1-5,TRBV12-3/TRBV12-4,TGTGCCAGCAGTTTATGGGGTATCGGGCAGCCCCAGCATTTT,CASSLWGIGQPQHF
-,TRBD2,TRBJ2-1,TRBV5-5,TGTGCCAGCAGCCCAAGGACTAGCGTGACAGACAATGAGCAGTTCTTC,CASSPRTSVTDNEQFF
-,TRBD1,TRBJ1-2,TRBV5-1,TGCGCCAGCTTCCAAAGGGACAGGACGCTCTATGGCTACACCTTC,CASFQRDRTLYGYTF
-,-,TRBJ1-2,TRBV29-1,TGCAGCGCATGGCAGGGAAGCGGCTACACCTTC,CSAWQGSGYTF
-,-,TRBJ2-3,TRBV18,TGTGCCAGCTCACCGCATCAAGGGGATACGCAGTATTTT,CASSPHQGDTQYF
-,TRBD1,TRBJ2-7,TRBV18,TGTGCCAGCTCACAAGAAGTGGCCAGGGACAGAAGATACGAGCAGTACTTC,CASSQEVARDRRYEQYF